A selection of T cell receptor beta chains follows, all from one sample in a study of shared clonotypes between healthy human individuals. Generated by immunoSEQ multiplex PCR, the TCRdb table keeps only in-frame clones and is missing some. Of about 2 million clones listed, about 95% were seen once; the top ten hold 1% to 1.5%. What was sequenced was naive CD8+ T cells sorted from blood. These receptor sequences come from a man aged 18-30 years in good health. Each CDR3 is given with its conserved first and last residue. The D gene is left open where the match is weak. Only some rows state a clone size, as once, few, many or a class for expanded clones.

abundance: NA; j_gene: TRBJ2-7; v_gene: TRBV2; d_gene: TRBD1; CDR3aa: CARGQGNSYEQYF; CDR3nt: TGTGCCAGGGGACAGGGAAACTCCTACGAGCAGTACTTC
abundance: once; j_gene: TRBJ2-4; v_gene: TRBV4-3; d_gene: NA; CDR3aa: CASSQDRDYVVAKNIQYF; CDR3nt: TGCGCCAGCAGCCAAGATCGCGACTACGTGGTAGCCAAAAACATTCAGTACTTC
abundance: NA; j_gene: TRBJ2-7; v_gene: TRBV5-6; d_gene: NA; CDR3aa: CASSFTGATLPYEQYF; CDR3nt: TGTGCCAGCAGCTTTACCGGGGCAACCCTTCCCTACGAGCAGTACTTC
abundance: NA; j_gene: TRBJ2-1; v_gene: TRBV7-9; d_gene: NA; CDR3aa: CASSLAPRNEQFF; CDR3nt: TGTGCCAGCAGCTTAGCCCCGAGGAATGAGCAGTTCTTC
abundance: NA; j_gene: TRBJ1-2; v_gene: TRBV29-1; d_gene: NA; CDR3aa: CSVPVRAGGYGYTF; CDR3nt: TGCAGCGTCCCCGTAAGGGCGGGCGGCTATGGCTACACCTTC
abundance: few; j_gene: TRBJ1-2; v_gene: TRBV7-9; d_gene: NA; CDR3aa: CASSLGQGPDSYGYTF; CDR3nt: TGTGCCAGCAGCTTAGGTCAAGGGCCAGATTCCTATGGCTACACCTTC
abundance: once; j_gene: TRBJ2-7; v_gene: TRBV7-6; d_gene: NA; CDR3aa: CASSLGDRSEQYF; CDR3nt: TGTGCCAGCAGCTTAGGGGATAGGTCCGAGCAGTACTTC
abundance: NA; j_gene: TRBJ1-5; v_gene: TRBV15; d_gene: TRBD1; CDR3aa: CATSQATGVGSLNQPQHF; CDR3nt: TGTGCCACCAGCCAAGCCACAGGGGTAGGGTCCCTCAATCAGCCCCAGCATTTT
abundance: NA; j_gene: TRBJ1-6; v_gene: TRBV28; d_gene: NA; CDR3aa: CASSYLDFISPLHF; CDR3nt: TGTGCCAGCAGCTACCTGGACTTCATTTCACCCCTCCACTTT
abundance: NA; j_gene: TRBJ2-7; v_gene: TRBV7-9; d_gene: NA; CDR3aa: CASSTPDAGPYEQYF; CDR3nt: TGTGCCAGCAGCACCCCGGACGCAGGCCCCTACGAGCAGTACTTC
abundance: NA; j_gene: TRBJ2-7; v_gene: TRBV6-1; d_gene: NA; CDR3aa: CASSEITLYRTYEQYF; CDR3nt: TGTGCCAGCAGTGAAATCACCCTCTACAGAACCTACGAGCAGTACTTC
abundance: once; j_gene: TRBJ2-7; v_gene: TRBV27; d_gene: TRBD1; CDR3aa: CASSLVQGASEQYF; CDR3nt: TGTGCCAGCAGTTTAGTACAGGGGGCGAGTGAGCAGTACTTC
abundance: NA; j_gene: TRBJ2-5; v_gene: TRBV14; d_gene: NA; CDR3aa: CASSPHTGETQYF; CDR3nt: TGTGCCAGCAGCCCCCACACCGGGGAGACCCAGTACTTC
abundance: once; j_gene: TRBJ2-7; v_gene: TRBV5-1; d_gene: TRBD1; CDR3aa: CASTQGQGRMYEQYF; CDR3nt: TGCGCCAGCACCCAAGGACAGGGTCGGATGTACGAGCAGTACTTC
abundance: NA; j_gene: TRBJ1-1; v_gene: TRBV11-2; d_gene: NA; CDR3aa: CASSLDQGEAFF; CDR3nt: TGTGCCAGCAGCTTAGACCAAGGAGAAGCTTTCTTT
abundance: NA; j_gene: TRBJ2-7; v_gene: TRBV29-1; d_gene: NA; CDR3aa: CSVAGGESPYEQYF; CDR3nt: TGCAGCGTTGCGGGCGGGGAAAGTCCCTACGAGCAGTACTTC
abundance: few; j_gene: TRBJ2-7; v_gene: TRBV27; d_gene: NA; CDR3aa: CASSSAPYLESSDEQYF; CDR3nt: TGTGCCAGCAGTTCAGCCCCCTACCTGGAAAGTAGCGACGAGCAGTACTTC